This T cell receptor (beta chain) was recovered during a study of blood T cell repertoires in COVID-19. Study at large: Donors in the United States, Italy and Spain gave samples during acute or convalescent COVID-19.

Germline loops: CDR1 MNHEY, CDR2 SVGAGI. Trimming cost V 2 bases and J 5 bases; bases outside gene matches: 4. CDR3 length equals 14 residues. Original methodology: Amplification of reference gene primers provided the estimated nucleated cell counts. Clones were read by immunoSEQ multiplex PCR, and TCRdb kept only the in-frame ones, dropping some. V and J calls and clone size follow that table, whereas D and trimming were derived from the DNA. The sample records about 140,000 clones, approximately 89% being singletons. The rearrangement uses TRBV6-5 and TRBJ2-3; 7 positions agree with TRBD2. This receptor was taken from a woman aged 50 to 60 with acute or convalescent COVID-19. Sequencing used peripheral blood. CDR3 region: CASSYRAGLDTQYF. The DNA of the CDR3 is TGTGCCAGCAGTTACCGAGCGGGGTTAGATACGCAGTATTTT.